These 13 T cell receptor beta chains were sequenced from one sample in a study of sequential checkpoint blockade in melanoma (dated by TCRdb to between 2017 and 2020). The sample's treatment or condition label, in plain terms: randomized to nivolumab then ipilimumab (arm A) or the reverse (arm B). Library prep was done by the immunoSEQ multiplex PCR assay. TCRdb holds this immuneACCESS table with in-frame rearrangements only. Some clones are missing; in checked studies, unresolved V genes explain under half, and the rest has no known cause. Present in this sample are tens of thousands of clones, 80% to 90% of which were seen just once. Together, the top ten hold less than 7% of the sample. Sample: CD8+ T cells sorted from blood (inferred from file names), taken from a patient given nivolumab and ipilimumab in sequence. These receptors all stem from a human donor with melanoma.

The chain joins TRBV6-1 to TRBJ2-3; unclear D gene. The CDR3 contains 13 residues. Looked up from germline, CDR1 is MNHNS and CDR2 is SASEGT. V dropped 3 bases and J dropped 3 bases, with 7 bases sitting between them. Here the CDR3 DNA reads TGTGCCAGCAGTGACCTTATGACAGATACGCAGTATTTT. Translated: CASSDLMTDTQYF.

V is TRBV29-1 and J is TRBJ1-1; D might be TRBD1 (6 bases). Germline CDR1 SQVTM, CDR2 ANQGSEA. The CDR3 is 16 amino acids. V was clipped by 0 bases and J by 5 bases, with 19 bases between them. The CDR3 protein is CSVEDEGATGFTEAFF. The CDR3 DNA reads TGCAGCGTTGAAGATGAGGGAGCTACAGGGTTTACTGAAGCTTTCTTT.

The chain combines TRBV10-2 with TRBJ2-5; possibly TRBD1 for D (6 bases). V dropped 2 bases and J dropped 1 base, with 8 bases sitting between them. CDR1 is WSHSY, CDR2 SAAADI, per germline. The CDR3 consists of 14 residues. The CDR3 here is CASSERGTQETQYF. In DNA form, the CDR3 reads TGCGCCAGCAGTGAGAGGGGGACCCAAGAGACCCAGTACTTC.

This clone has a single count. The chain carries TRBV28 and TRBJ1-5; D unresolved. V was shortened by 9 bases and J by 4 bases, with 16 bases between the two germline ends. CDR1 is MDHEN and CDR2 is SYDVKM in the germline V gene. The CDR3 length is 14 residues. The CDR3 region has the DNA TGTGCCAGTACCGACATGGGGAGTAATCAGCCCCAGCATTTT. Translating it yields CASTDMGSNQPQHF.

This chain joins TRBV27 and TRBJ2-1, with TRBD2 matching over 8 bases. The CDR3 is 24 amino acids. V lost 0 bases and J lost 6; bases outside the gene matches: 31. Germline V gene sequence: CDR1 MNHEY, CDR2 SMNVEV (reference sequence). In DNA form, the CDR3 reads TGTGCCAGCAGTTTATCATTGGGGACTGCTGGAGCGGGAGTAGGGTTTTATATTAGCAATGAGCAGTTCTTC. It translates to CASSLSLGTAGAGVGFYISNEQFF.

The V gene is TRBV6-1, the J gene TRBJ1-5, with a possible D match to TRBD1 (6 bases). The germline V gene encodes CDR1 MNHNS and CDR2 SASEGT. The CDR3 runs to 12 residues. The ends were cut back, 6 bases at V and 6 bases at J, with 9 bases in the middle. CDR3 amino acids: CASSPGVQPQHF. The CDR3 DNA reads TGTGCCAGCAGCCCAGGGGTTCAGCCCCAGCATTTT.

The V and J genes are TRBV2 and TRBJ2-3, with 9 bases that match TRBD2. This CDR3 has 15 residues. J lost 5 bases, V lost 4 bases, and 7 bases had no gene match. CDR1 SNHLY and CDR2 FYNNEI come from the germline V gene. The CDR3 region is CASSGSSGVVDTQYF. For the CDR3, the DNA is TGTGCCAGCAGTGGGTCTAGCGGGGTCGTAGATACGCAGTATTTT.

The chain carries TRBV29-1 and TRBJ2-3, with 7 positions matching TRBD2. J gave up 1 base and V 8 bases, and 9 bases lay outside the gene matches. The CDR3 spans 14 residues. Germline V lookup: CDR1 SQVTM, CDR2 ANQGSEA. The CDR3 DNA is TGCAGCACCAGATGGGGGGGAGGCACAGATACGCAGTATTTT. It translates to CSTRWGGGTDTQYF.

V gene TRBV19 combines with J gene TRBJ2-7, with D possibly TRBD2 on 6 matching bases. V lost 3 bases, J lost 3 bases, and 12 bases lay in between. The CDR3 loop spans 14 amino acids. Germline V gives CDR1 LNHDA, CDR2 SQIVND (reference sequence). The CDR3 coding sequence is TGTGCCAGTAGTATGTCCGGGACTCACTACGAGCAGTACTTC. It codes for CASSMSGTHYEQYF.

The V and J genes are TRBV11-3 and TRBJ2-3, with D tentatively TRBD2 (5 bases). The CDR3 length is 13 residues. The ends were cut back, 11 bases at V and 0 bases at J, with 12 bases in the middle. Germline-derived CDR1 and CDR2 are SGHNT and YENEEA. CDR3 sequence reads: CASPSGSTDTQYF. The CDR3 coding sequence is TGTGCCTCTCCAAGCGGAAGCACAGATACGCAGTATTTT. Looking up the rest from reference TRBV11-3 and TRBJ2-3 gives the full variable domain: EAGVVQSPRYKIIEKKQPVAFWCNPISGHNTLYWYLQNLGQGPELLIRYENEEAVDDSQLPKDRFSAERLKGVDSTLKIQPAELGDSAVYLCASPSGSTDTQYFGPGTRLTVL.

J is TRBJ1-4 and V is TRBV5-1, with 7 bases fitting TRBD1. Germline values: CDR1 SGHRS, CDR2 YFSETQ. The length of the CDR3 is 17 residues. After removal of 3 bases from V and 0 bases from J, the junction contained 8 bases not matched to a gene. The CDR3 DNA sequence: TGCGCCAGCAGCTCGGACAGGAGCGCCACAACTAATGAAAAACTGTTTTTT. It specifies CASSSDRSATTNEKLFF. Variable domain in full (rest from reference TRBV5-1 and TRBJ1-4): KAGVTQTPRYLIKTRGQQVTLSCSPISGHRSVSWYQQTPGQGLQFLFEYFSETQRNKGNFPGRFSGRQFSNSRSEMNVSTLELGDSALYLCASSSDRSATTNEKLFFGSGTQLSVL.

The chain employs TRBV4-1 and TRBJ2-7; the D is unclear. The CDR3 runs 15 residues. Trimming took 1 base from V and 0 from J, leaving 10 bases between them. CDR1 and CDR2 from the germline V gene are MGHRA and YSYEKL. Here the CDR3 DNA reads TGCGCCAGCAGCCAAGTTATACAGAGCTCCTACGAGCAGTACTTC. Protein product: CASSQVIQSSYEQYF.

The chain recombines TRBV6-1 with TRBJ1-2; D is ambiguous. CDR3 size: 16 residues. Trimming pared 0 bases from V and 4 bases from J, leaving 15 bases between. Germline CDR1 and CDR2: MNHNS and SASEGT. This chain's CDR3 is CASSEALQSQIYGYTF. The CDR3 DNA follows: TGTGCCAGCAGTGAAGCGCTTCAGTCACAGATCTATGGCTACACCTTC.